This T cell receptor beta chain emerged from a study of T cell changes during pregnancy in multiple sclerosis. Sequencing was performed with immunoSEQ multiplex PCR; in TCRdb, only in-frame clones are kept and a portion is missing. The sample carries about 73,000 clones, around 92% recorded once. Germline V gives CDR1 SGHTA, CDR2 FQGNSA. The CDR3 is 14 residues long. Trimming stripped 3 bases from V and 4 bases from J, with 10 bases between. This clone has a single count. This TCR derives from a female donor in good health, enrolled as a control in a pregnancy study. The rearrangement joins TRBV7-2 to TRBJ1-3, with D perhaps TRBD1 (5 bases). Sample: peripheral blood, taken in the third trimester of pregnancy. CDR3 DNA: TGTGCCAGCAGCTTTAATACAGGAGGAAACACCATATATTTT. It specifies CASSFNTGGNTIYF.